The 11 T cell receptor beta chains presented below share a single source sample, sequenced in a study of CD8+ T cells in alopecia areata. Treatment specified: oral pan-JAK inhibitor, 5-10 mg twice daily. In each case, RNA was isolated and then reverse transcribed into cDNA as the sequencing template. Clones were sequenced by immunoSEQ multiplex PCR, and TCRdb holds only the in-frame ones, with some missing. The table lists 85,000 to 110,000 clones, just over 85% of them singletons. This sample comprised CD8+ T cells sorted from blood, obtained at roughly week 30, from a patient treated with tofacitinib. The receptors derive from a human donor with alopecia areata.

The genes are TRBV27 and TRBJ1-1; 9 bases fit TRBD1. CDR3 length: 16 residues. Germline V CDR1 and CDR2: MNHEY, SMNVEV (reference sequence). V lost 6 bases and J lost 0; bases outside the gene matches: 8. CDR3: CASSNLGTGMNTEAFF. In DNA, the CDR3 is TGTGCCAGCAGCAACCTTGGGACAGGGATGAACACTGAAGCTTTCTTT.

The rearrangement joins TRBV9 to TRBJ2-1; 7 bases are shared with TRBD1. Germline loops: CDR1 SGDLS, CDR2 YYNGEE. The CDR3 totals 13 residues. Trimming at V came to 4 bases and at J to 6 bases, leaving 4 bases not matched to a gene. The CDR3 DNA follows: TGTGCCAGCAGCCGAGCAGGGGGCAATGAGCAGTTCTTC. Amino acids: CASSRAGGNEQFF.

This chain links TRBV29-1 with TRBJ2-1; 9 bases are shared with TRBD2. Germline V lookup: CDR1 SQVTM, CDR2 ANQGSEA. V was clipped by 4 bases and J by 3 bases; unmatched bases: 4. CDR3 length: 14 amino acids. The CDR3 spells CSVAPSGIYNEQFF. In DNA form, the CDR3 reads TGCAGCGTTGCGCCTAGCGGGATCTACAATGAGCAGTTCTTC.

This clone was counted between two and nine times. The V gene is TRBV9, the J gene TRBJ2-5; the D is unclear. The J call may not be correct, given that the DNA end is closer to TRBJ2-7. From germline, CDR1 is SGDLS and CDR2 YYNGEE. This CDR3 is built from 12 residues. The CDR3 nucleotides are TGTGCCAGCAGCCTAGAGCCTGGCGAGCAGTACTTC. Its translation is CASSLEPGEQYF.

This chain links TRBV6-5 with TRBJ2-4, with no clear D. The CDR3 length is 13 residues. Trimming removed 0 bases from V and 7 bases from J, with 7 bases in between. Looked up from germline, CDR1 is MNHEY and CDR2 is SVGAGI. The CDR3 protein is CASSYSISNIQYF. CDR3 DNA: TGTGCCAGCAGTTACTCGATCAGCAACATTCAGTACTTC.

This chain connects TRBV7-9 to TRBJ2-7, with 7 positions matching TRBD2. With 5 bases clipped from V and 1 base from J, the junction kept 11 bases outside the gene matches. The CDR3 has 16 amino acids. Germline values: CDR1 SEHNR, CDR2 FQNEAQ (reference sequence). The CDR3 bases are TGTGCCAGCAGCCCCGACGGGGAGGGTCCGTCCTACGAGCAGTACTTC. Translating gives CASSPDGEGPSYEQYF. Based on the CDR3 plus reference TRBV7-9 and TRBJ2-7, the full variable domain is DTGVSQNPRHKITKRGQNVTFRCDPISEHNRLYWYRQTLGQGPEFLTYFQNEAQLEKSRLLSDRFSAERPKGSFSTLEIQRTEQGDSAMYLCASSPDGEGPSYEQYFGPGTRLTVT.

This chain connects TRBV9 to TRBJ2-5; TRBD2 agrees at 7 bases. This CDR3 is built from 14 residues. In germline, CDR1 is SGDLS, CDR2 YYNGEE. The V gene end was trimmed by 3 bases and the J gene end by 2 bases; junction bases not matched to a gene: 4. The CDR3 nucleotides are TGTGCCAGCAGCGGGGGAGGGAGGCAAGAGACCCAGTACTTC. It specifies CASSGGGRQETQYF. The full variable domain, completed using reference TRBV9 and TRBJ2-5, is DSGVTQTPKHLITATGQRVTLRCSPRSGDLSVYWYQQSLDQGLQFLIQYYNGEERAKGNILERFSAQQFPDLHSELNLSSLELGDSALYFCASSGGGRQETQYFGPGTRLLVL.

The chain joins TRBV19 to TRBJ2-1; D possibly corresponds to TRBD2 (6 bases). V was clipped by 1 base and J by 7 bases, with 17 bases between them. CDR1 and CDR2 from the germline V gene are LNHDA and SQIVND (reference sequence). The CDR3 is 16 residues long. The CDR3 spells CASSIALLLGTNEQFF. CDR3 coding DNA: TGTGCCAGTAGTATAGCCCTATTACTCGGGACTAATGAGCAGTTCTTC.

The rearrangement links TRBV30 to TRBJ2-1; D is perhaps TRBD2 (6 bases). Germline values: CDR1 GTSNPN, CDR2 SVGIG (reference sequence). The CDR3 sequence is 10 residues long. Trimming removed 7 bases at V and 6 bases at J, with 7 bases between. CDR3 DNA sequence: TGTGCCTTTAGCGGCAATGAGCAGTTCTTC. Its protein is CAFSGNEQFF. Combining the CDR3 with reference TRBV30 and TRBJ2-1 gives the whole variable domain SQTIHQWPATLVQPVGSPLSLECTVEGTSNPNLYWYRQAAGRGLQLLFYSVGIGQISSEVPQNLSASRPQDRQFILSSKKLLLSDSGFYLCAFSGNEQFFGPGTRLTVL.

This sequence joins TRBV29-1 and TRBJ2-3; possible D gene TRBD2, 6 bases. This CDR3 region has 17 residues. Trimming cost V 2 bases and J 6 bases, with 24 bases left between them. The germline CDR1 and CDR2 sequences are SQVTM and ANQGSEA. The CDR3 region is CSVELPGDSRVVDTQYF. The DNA of the CDR3 is TGCAGCGTTGAACTTCCGGGAGACTCTCGGGTGGTTGATACGCAGTATTTT.

The V and J genes are TRBV9 and TRBJ2-1, with D maybe TRBD2 (5 bases). The CDR3 loop spans 15 amino acids. The V and J ends lost 5 bases and 0 bases respectively, with 12 bases between them. Germline V gene data show CDR1 as SGDLS and CDR2 as YYNGEE. CDR3 bases: TGTGCCAGCAGTGAGGGCGTTAGCTCCTACAATGAGCAGTTCTTC. Amino acids: CASSEGVSSYNEQFF.